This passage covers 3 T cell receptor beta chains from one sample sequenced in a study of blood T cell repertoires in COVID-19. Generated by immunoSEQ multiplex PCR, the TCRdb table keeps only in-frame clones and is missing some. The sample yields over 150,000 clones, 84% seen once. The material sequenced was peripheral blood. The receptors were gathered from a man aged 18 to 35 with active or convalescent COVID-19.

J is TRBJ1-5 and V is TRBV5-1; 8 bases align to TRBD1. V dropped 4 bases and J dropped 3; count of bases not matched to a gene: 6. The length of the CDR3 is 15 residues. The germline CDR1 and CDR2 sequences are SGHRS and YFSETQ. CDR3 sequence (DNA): TGCGCCAGCAGCCGGGGGACAGGCAACAATCAGCCCCAGCATTTT. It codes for CASSRGTGNNQPQHF.

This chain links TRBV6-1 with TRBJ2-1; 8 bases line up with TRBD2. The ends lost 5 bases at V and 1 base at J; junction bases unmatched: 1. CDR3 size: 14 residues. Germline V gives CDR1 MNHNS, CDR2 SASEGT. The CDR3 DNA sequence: TGTGCCAGCAGTCCGGGGGGGTCCTACAATGAGCAGTTCTTC. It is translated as CASSPGGSYNEQFF.

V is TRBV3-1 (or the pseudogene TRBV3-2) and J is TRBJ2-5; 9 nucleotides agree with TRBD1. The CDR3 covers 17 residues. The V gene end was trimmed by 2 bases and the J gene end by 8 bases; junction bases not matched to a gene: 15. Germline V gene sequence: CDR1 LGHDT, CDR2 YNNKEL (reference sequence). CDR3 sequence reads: CASSQFRSGTGRATQYF. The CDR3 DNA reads TGTGCCAGCAGCCAATTCCGCTCCGGGACAGGGAGGGCCACCCAGTACTTC.